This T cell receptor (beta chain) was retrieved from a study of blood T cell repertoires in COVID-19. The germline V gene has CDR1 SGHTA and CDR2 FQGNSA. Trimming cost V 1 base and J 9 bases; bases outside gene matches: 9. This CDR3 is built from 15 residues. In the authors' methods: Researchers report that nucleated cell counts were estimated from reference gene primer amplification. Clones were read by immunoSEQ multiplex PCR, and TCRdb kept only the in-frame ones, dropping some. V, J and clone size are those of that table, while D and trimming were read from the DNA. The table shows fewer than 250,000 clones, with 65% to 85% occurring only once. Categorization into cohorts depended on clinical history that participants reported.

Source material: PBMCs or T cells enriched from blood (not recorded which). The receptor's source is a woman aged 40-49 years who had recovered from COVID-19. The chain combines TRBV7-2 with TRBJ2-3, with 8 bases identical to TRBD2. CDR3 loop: CASSLVSAGGSTQYF. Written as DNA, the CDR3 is TGTGCCAGCAGCTTAGTAAGTGCGGGAGGTAGCACGCAGTATTTT.